These T cell receptor beta chains were read from a single sample in a study of CD8 T cells in Susac syndrome. TCRdb ran MiXCR on the immunoSEQ multiplex PCR reads and lists one entry per CDR3 protein. The table has 100,000 to 150,000 distinct CDR3 sequences, about 96% seen once. Sequencing was performed on CD4+ T cells from PBMCs. The source is a human donor in good health. Both conserved end residues are part of each CDR3.

v_gene	j_gene	CDR3aa
TRBV19	TRBJ1-5	CASKNSNQPQHF
TRBV5-1	TRBJ2-3	CASSRTMSGPLTTDTQYF
TRBV7-2	TRBJ2-7	CASGEALYEQYF
TRBV3-1	TRBJ2-7	CASSLGGSRSYEQYF
TRBV4-2	TRBJ2-5	CASSQGEGRETQYF
TRBV6-2/TRBV6-3	TRBJ1-5	CASSPIDRRSNQPQHF
TRBV24-1	TRBJ2-3	CATSDTDRYSTDTQYF
TRBV7-2	TRBJ2-5	CASSLPTGIKTQYF
TRBV24-1	TRBJ2-2	CATSDYLGNLNTGELFF
TRBV7-2	TRBJ1-3	CASSSVGRVGNTIYF
TRBV29-1	TRBJ1-2	CSVEGERIQTYGYTF
TRBV15	TRBJ2-7	CATSRDRGAYEQYF
TRBV4-2	TRBJ2-1	CASSQDATGGDKNEQFF
TRBV29-1	TRBJ2-1	CSVVKTSGRNEQFF
TRBV3-1	TRBJ2-5	CASSQGFRDQETQYF
TRBV5-1	TRBJ2-7	CASSSSGSRYEQYF
TRBV2	TRBJ1-1	CASRSLANTEAFF
TRBV7-2	TRBJ2-7	CASSLTSSGNYEQYF
TRBV28	TRBJ1-5	CASRESRAAGTSENQPQHF
TRBV2	TRBJ2-1	CASQTWIEQFF
TRBV6-6	TRBJ1-5	CASRRRQGNQPQHF
TRBV5-1	TRBJ2-5	CASSFKGGNQETQYF
TRBV2	TRBJ2-7	CASSLDPPGYEQYF
TRBV18	TRBJ2-2	CASSPTAGRAMNTGELFF
TRBV7-8	TRBJ2-3	CASRELADTQYF
TRBV20-1	TRBJ2-1	CSARDRGPHEQFF
TRBV20-1	TRBJ2-2	CSAGPGGNTGELFF
TRBV29-1	TRBJ2-4	CSASRDTSHIQYF
TRBV19	TRBJ2-1	CATQKLTGEGYNEQFF
TRBV12-3/TRBV12-4	TRBJ1-4	CASSSNRGGEKLFF
TRBV5-1	TRBJ2-1	CASSLAGQGSWNEQFF
TRBV2	TRBJ2-3	CASSELRGDTQYF
TRBV18	TRBJ2-7	CASSPQVSPYEQYF
TRBV2	TRBJ2-2	CASSDQQKNTGELFF
TRBV5-1	TRBJ1-4	CASSQGNSGNFNEKLFF
TRBV12-3/TRBV12-4	TRBJ2-7	CASSITLRTTGEQYF
TRBV2	TRBJ2-7	CASSRLAGGPRDEQYF
TRBV29-1	TRBJ1-4	CSVETGREKLFF
TRBV25-1	TRBJ2-5	CASSEGGTQYF
TRBV11-2	TRBJ2-2	CASITSGSTGELFF
TRBV4-1	TRBJ1-1	CASSPKQGQGTGYGTEAFF
TRBV6-1	TRBJ2-3	CASTPVGMRERDTQYF
TRBV6-4	TRBJ1-2	CASSAGPTYGYTF
TRBV7-2	TRBJ2-1	CASSLGQLANEQFF
TRBV29-1	TRBJ2-5	CSVVTGTGHQETQYF
TRBV7-9	TRBJ2-5	CASTRQGAWETQYF